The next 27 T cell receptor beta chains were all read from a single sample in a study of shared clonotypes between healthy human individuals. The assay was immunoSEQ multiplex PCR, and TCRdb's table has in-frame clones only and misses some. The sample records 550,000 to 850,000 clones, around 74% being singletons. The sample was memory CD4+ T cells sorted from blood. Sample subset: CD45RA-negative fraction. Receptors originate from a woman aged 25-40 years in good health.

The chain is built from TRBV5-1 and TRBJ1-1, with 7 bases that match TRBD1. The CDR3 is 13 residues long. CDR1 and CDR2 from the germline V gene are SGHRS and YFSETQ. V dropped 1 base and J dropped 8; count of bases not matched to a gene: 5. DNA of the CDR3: TGCGCCAGCAGCTTGTTGGAACAGGGGGAAGCTTTCTTT. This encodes CASSLLEQGEAFF.

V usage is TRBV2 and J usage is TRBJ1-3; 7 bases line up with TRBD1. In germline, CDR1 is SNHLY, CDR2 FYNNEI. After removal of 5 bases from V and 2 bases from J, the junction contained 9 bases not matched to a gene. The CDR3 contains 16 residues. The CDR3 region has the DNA TGTGCCAGCAGTCGACAGGGCGTCGGTCCTGGAAACACCATATATTTT. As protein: CASSRQGVGPGNTIYF.

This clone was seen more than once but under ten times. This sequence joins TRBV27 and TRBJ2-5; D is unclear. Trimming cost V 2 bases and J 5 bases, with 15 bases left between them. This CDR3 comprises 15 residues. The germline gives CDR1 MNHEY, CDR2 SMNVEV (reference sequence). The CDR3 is CASSLRRPPVETQYF. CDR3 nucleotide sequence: TGTGCCAGCAGTTTAAGAAGACCCCCCGTTGAGACCCAGTACTTC.

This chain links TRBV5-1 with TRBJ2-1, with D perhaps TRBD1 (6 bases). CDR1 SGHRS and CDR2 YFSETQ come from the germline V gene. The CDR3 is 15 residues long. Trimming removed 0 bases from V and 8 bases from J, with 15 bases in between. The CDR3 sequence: CASSLVAGAGDEQFF. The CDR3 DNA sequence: TGCGCCAGCAGCTTGGTAGCAGGGGCAGGCGATGAGCAGTTCTTC.

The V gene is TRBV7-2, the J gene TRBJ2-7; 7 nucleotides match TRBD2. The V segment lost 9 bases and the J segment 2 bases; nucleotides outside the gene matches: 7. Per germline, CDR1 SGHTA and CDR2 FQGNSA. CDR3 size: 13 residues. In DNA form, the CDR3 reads TGTGCCAGTGCTCTTGGGAGGGCCTACGAGCAGTACTTC. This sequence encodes CASALGRAYEQYF.

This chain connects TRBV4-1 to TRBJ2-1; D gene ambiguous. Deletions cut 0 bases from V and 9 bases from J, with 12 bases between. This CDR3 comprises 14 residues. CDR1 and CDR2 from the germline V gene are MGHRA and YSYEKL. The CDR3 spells CASSQDQRGPEQFF. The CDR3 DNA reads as TGCGCCAGCAGCCAAGATCAAAGAGGCCCTGAGCAGTTCTTC.

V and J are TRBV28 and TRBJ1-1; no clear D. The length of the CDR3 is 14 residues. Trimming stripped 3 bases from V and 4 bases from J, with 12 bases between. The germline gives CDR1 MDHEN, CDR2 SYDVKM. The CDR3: CASSFPTRSTEAFF. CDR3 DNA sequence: TGTGCCAGCAGTTTTCCTACCCGATCCACTGAAGCTTTCTTT.

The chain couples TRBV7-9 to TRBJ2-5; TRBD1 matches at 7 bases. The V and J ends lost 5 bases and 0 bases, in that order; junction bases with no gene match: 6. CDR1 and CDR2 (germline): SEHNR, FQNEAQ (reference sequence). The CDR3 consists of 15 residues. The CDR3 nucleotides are TGTGCCAGCAGCAAACACGGGACAGACCAAGAGACCCAGTACTTC. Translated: CASSKHGTDQETQYF.

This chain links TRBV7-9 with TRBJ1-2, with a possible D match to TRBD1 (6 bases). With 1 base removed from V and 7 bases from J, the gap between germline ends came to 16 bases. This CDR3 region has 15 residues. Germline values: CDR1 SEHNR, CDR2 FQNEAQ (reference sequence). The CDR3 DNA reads TGTGCCAGCAGCTTAGTCGGAAGGGGGGTATTTGGCTACACCTTC. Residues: CASSLVGRGVFGYTF.

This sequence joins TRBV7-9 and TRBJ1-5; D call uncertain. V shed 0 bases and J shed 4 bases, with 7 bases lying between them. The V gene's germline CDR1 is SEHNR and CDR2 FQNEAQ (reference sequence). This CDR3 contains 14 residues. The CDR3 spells CASSLASVNQPQHF. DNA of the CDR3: TGTGCCAGCAGCTTAGCGAGCGTAAATCAGCCCCAGCATTTT.

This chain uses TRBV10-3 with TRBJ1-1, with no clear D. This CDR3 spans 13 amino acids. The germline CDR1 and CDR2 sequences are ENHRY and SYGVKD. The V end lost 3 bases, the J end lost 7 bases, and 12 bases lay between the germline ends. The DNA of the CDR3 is TGTGCCATCAGTGATGGTCACCGAAATGAAGCTTTCTTT. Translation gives CAISDGHRNEAFF.

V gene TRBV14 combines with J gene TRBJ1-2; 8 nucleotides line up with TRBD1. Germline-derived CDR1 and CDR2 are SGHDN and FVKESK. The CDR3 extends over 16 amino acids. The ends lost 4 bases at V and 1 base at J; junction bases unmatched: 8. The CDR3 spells CASSRRQGTSNYGYTF. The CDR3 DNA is TGTGCCAGCAGCCGGAGACAGGGGACGAGTAACTATGGCTACACCTTC.

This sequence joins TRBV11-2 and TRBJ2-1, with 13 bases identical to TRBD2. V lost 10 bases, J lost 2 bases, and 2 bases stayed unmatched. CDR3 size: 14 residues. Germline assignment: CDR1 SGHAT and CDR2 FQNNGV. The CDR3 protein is CATTSGRAYNEQFF. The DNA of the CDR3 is TGTGCCACTACTAGCGGGAGGGCCTACAATGAGCAGTTCTTC.

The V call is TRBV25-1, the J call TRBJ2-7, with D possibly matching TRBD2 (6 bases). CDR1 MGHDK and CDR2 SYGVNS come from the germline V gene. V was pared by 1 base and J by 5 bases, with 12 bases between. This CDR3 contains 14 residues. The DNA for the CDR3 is TGTGCCAGCAGTGAATTGGGGGGATCTCACGAGCAGTACTTC. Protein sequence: CASSELGGSHEQYF.

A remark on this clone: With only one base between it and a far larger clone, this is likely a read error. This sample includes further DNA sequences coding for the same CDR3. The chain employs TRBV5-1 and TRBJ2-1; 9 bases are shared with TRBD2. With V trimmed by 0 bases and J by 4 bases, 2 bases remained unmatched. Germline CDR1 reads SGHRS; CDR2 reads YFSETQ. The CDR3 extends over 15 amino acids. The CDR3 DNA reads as TGCGCCAGCAGCTTGGGTAGCGGGAGTTACAATGAGCAGTTCTTC. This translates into CASSLGSGSYNEQFF.

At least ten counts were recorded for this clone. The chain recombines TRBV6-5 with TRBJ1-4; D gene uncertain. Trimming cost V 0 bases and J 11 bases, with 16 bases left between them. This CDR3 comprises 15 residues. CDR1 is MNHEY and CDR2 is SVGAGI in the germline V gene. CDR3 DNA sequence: TGTGCCAGCAGTTACTCGTTTACAGAACCACCTAAACTGTTTTTT. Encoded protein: CASSYSFTEPPKLFF.

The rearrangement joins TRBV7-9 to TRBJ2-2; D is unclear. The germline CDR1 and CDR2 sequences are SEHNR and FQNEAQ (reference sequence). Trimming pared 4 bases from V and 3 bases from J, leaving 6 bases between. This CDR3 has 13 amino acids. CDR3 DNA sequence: TGTGCCAGCAGCTCAGCGTACACCGGGGAGCTGTTTTTT. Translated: CASSSAYTGELFF.

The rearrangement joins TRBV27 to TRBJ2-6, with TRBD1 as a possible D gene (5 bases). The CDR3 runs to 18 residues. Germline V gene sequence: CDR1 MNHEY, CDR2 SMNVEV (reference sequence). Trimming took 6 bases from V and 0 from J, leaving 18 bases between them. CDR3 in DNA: TGTGCCAGCAGGTCCAGGGCTGCTGAGATCTCTGGGGCCAACGTCCTGACTTTC. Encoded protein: CASRSRAAEISGANVLTF.

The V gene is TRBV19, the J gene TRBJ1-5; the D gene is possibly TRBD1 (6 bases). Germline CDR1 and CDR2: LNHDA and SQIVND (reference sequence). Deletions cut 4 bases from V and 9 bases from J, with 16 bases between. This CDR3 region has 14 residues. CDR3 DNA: TGTGCCAGTAGTAGCCGACAGGCCCACTTGCCCCAGCATTTT. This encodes CASSSRQAHLPQHF.

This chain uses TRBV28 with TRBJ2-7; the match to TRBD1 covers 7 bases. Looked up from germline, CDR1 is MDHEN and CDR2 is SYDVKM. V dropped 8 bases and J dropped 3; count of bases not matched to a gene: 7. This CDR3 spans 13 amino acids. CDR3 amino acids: CASCRTGCYEQYF. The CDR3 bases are TGTGCCAGCTGCCGGACAGGCTGCTACGAGCAGTACTTC.

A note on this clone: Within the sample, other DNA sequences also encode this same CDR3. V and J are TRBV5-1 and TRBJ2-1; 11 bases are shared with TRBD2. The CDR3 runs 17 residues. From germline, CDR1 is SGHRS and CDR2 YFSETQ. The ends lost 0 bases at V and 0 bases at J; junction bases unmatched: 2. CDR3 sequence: CASSLGGTSGSYNEQFF. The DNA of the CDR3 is TGCGCCAGCAGCTTGGGGGGGACTAGCGGCTCCTACAATGAGCAGTTCTTC.

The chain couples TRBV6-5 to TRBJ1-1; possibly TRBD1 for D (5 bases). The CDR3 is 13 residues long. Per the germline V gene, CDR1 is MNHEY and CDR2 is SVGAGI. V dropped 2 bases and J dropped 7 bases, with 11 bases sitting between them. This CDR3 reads CASSYGAEHEAFF. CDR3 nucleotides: TGTGCCAGCAGTTACGGGGCCGAACATGAAGCTTTCTTT.

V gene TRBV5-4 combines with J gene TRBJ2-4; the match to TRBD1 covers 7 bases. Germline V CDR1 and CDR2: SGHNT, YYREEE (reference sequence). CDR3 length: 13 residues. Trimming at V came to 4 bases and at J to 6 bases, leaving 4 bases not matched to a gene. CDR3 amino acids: CASSMGQRNIQYF. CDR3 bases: TGTGCCAGCAGCATGGGACAGCGAAACATTCAGTACTTC.

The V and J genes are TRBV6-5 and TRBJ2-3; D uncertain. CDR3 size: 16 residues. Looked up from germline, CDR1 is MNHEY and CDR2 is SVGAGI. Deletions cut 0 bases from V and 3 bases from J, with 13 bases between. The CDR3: CASSYSWAPETDTQYF. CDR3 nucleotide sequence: TGTGCCAGCAGTTACTCGTGGGCCCCCGAGACAGATACGCAGTATTTT.

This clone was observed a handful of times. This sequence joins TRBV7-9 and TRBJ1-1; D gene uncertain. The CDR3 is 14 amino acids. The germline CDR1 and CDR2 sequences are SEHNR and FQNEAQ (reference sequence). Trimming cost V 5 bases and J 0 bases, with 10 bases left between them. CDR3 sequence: CASSQTQMNTEAFF. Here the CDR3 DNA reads TGTGCCAGCAGCCAAACACAGATGAACACTGAAGCTTTCTTT.

DNA for the CDR3: TGTGCCAGCAGCCAGACTAGCGGAAATTACAATGAGCAGTTCTTC. Its translation: CASSQTSGNYNEQFF. The rearrangement links TRBV11-2 to TRBJ2-1; 9 nucleotides match TRBD2. The CDR3 sequence is 15 residues long. Germline CDR1 SGHAT, CDR2 FQNNGV. Germline trimming cut 5 bases from V and 4 bases from J; bases unmatched to any gene: 6.

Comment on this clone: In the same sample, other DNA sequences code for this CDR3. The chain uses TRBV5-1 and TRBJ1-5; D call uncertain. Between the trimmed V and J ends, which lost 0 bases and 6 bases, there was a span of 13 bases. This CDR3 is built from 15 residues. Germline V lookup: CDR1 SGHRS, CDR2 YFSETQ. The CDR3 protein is CASSLVAGEGQPQHF. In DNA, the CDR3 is TGCGCCAGCAGCTTGGTCGCTGGGGAAGGTCAGCCCCAGCATTTT. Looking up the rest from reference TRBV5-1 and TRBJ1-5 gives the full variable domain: KAGVTQTPRYLIKTRGQQVTLSCSPISGHRSVSWYQQTPGQGLQFLFEYFSETQRNKGNFPGRFSGRQFSNSRSEMNVSTLELGDSALYLCASSLVAGEGQPQHFGDGTRLSIL.